These 2 T cell receptor beta chains came from one sample sequenced in a study of regulatory T cells in long-lasting Graves disease. Arm-PCR of CDR3 regions and iRepertoire HTBI primers were used to build TCR beta libraries. TCRdb re-called the multiplex PCR reads with MiXCR, one entry per CDR3 protein. The sample consists of about 290,000 distinct CDR3 sequences, 20% to 25% of them appearing once. Time point defined: persistent/refractory GD, antithyroid drugs over 5 years with positive TRAb. The TCR library was made from RNA extracted from PBMCs. The input for sequencing was peripheral blood mononuclear cells (PBMCs), taken when the disease was refractory, from a patient treated with antithyroid drugs. The receptors derive from a female donor with Graves disease.

The V gene is TRBV29-1, the J gene TRBJ2-1; 7 nucleotides align to TRBD2. The V segment lost 0 bases and the J segment 6 bases; nucleotides outside the gene matches: 8. Germline CDR1 reads SQVTM; CDR2 reads ANQGSEA. The CDR3 extends over 15 amino acids. CDR3 amino acids: CSVEDRVAGVNEQFF. In nucleotides, the CDR3 is TGCAGCGTTGAAGATCGAGTCGCGGGAGTCAATGAGCAGTTCTTC.

This clonotype was seen more than once but under ten times. J is TRBJ1-5 and V is TRBV10-3; possible D gene TRBD1, 6 bases. The germline V and J ends were trimmed by 6 bases and 7 bases, with 16 bases remaining between them. The CDR3 runs 14 residues. Germline assignment: CDR1 ENHRY and CDR2 SYGVKD. This CDR3 reads CAISLQGQGQPQHF. The CDR3 bases are TGTGCCATCAGCCTACAGGGCCAAGGGCAGCCCCAGCATTTT.